This T cell receptor (beta chain) originates from a study of response to subunit inactivated influenza vaccine. Findings and caveats of the study: That few new T cells are recruited by each seasonal influenza vaccination was the authors' suggestion.

This clonotype showed up just a few times. The antigen remains unidentified. V was pared by 3 bases and J by 0 bases, with 26 bases of the junction left unmatched. CDR1 is SGHRS, CDR2 YFSETQ, per germline. CDR3 length: 23 amino acids. MiXCR, run by TCRdb on the RT-PCR reads, gives a single entry per CDR3 protein. The table lists 530,000 or so distinct CDR3 sequences, less than 15% of them singletons. The source material was PBMCs from blood, sampled less than 13 days after vaccination. V is TRBV5-1 and J is TRBJ2-1, with TRBD1 identical over 8 bases. The sequence derives from a man aged 45-65 years who received an inactivated influenza vaccine. CDR3 loop: CASSYTIPGTGLRKGRSYNEQFF. Here the CDR3 DNA reads TGCGCCAGCAGCTATACAATACCGGGGACAGGACTTCGCAAGGGTCGCTCCTACAATGAGCAGTTCTTC. Looking up the rest from reference TRBV5-1 and TRBJ2-1 gives the full variable domain: KAGVTQTPRYLIKTRGQQVTLSCSPISGHRSVSWYQQTPGQGLQFLFEYFSETQRNKGNFPGRFSGRQFSNSRSEMNVSTLELGDSALYLCASSYTIPGTGLRKGRSYNEQFFGPGTRLTVL.